The 5 T cell receptor beta chains listed next were all sequenced from one sample in a study of Graves' ophthalmopathy and Graves' hyperthyroidism. RNA transcripts were the source from which TCR beta CDR3 regions were amplified. First-round RT-PCR relied on HTBI primers, and a second-round multiplex PCR came next. Using its own MiXCR run on the multiplex PCR reads, TCRdb lists one record per CDR3 protein. The table records around 590,000 distinct CDR3 sequences, roughly 39% of them present only once. Sequencing was done on a sample of peripheral blood or thyroid tissue (not recorded which). These receptors were obtained from an adult man with Graves' hyperthyroidism.

This chain joins TRBV10-3 and TRBJ2-2, with a weak D call TRBD1 (8 bases). Trimming removed 4 bases at V and 9 bases at J, with 18 bases between. Germline V gives CDR1 ENHRY, CDR2 SYGVKD. There are 15 residues in the CDR3. CDR3 sequence (DNA): TGTGCCATCAGTGGTGGACAGGGAGGGTTGAGGGAGCTGTTTTTT. It yields the protein CAISGGQGGLRELFF.

The chain carries TRBV27 and TRBJ1-1, with a weak D call TRBD1 (5 bases). The germline V and J ends were trimmed by 8 bases and 0 bases, with 10 bases remaining between them. Germline values: CDR1 MNHEY, CDR2 SMNVEV (reference sequence). The CDR3 contains 13 residues. CDR3 sequence: CASSGEMNTEAFF. In DNA, the CDR3 is TGTGCCAGCTCGGGGGAGATGAACACTGAAGCTTTCTTT.

This clonotype has a count of ten or more. This CDR3 is CAISDGGSGANVLTF. The CDR3 DNA reads TGTGCCATCAGTGATGGGGGCTCTGGGGCCAACGTCCTGACTTTC. V and J are TRBV10-3 and TRBJ2-6; D may match TRBD1 or TRBD2 (5 bases each). Per germline, CDR1 ENHRY and CDR2 SYGVKD. Trimming removed 3 bases from V and 0 bases from J, with 6 bases in between. The CDR3 spans 15 residues.

This clonotype has a count of ten or more. The chain carries TRBV9 and TRBJ1-2; D remains unclear. Germline CDR1 is SGDLS and CDR2 is YYNGEE. V was shortened by 0 bases and J by 0 bases, with 12 bases between the two germline ends. There are 16 residues in the CDR3. CDR3 sequence reads: CASSVVQVPPNYGYTF. The CDR3 region has the DNA TGTGCCAGCAGCGTAGTGCAGGTCCCCCCTAACTATGGCTACACCTTC.

The chain employs TRBV10-1 and TRBJ1-1, with D perhaps TRBD1 (6 bases). Germline loops: CDR1 WNHNN, CDR2 SYGVQD (reference sequence). The V end lost 6 bases, the J end lost 1 base, and 15 bases lay between the germline ends. This CDR3 has 15 amino acids. The CDR3 DNA reads as TGCGCCAGCAGCGACGACGGACAGAAGAACACTGAAGCTTTCTTT. Translating gives CASSDDGQKNTEAFF.